This T cell receptor beta chain comes out of a study of blood T cell repertoires in COVID-19. Study context: Spain, Italy and the United States supplied samples that represented acute and convalescent COVID-19. T cells, B-cell-depleted T cells, or PBMCs provided the cDNA or gDNA that served as material.

In the study's own analysis: Reference gene primer amplification in the assay estimated nucleated cell counts. TCRdb keeps only in-frame clones here, not all; method: immunoSEQ multiplex PCR. For V, J and clone size, that table is used; D and trimming come from the DNA. The table records around 270,000 clones, less than 90% of them present only once. Germline V gene sequence: CDR1 SGHDN, CDR2 FVKESK. This CDR3 contains 15 residues. Trimming removed 1 base at V and 5 bases at J, with 14 bases between. Comments on this clone: The same CDR3 also results from other DNA sequences found in this sample.

Sequenced material: peripheral blood. This sequence was found in a man aged 60-69 years who had recovered from COVID-19. The chain is built from TRBV14 and TRBJ2-5, with D perhaps matching TRBD1 (5 bases). The CDR3 DNA reads TGTGCCAGCAGCCAAGGAGTGGCAGGGCGGGAGACCCAGTACTTC. Its protein is CASSQGVAGRETQYF. The entire variable domain, with the rest obtained from reference TRBV14 and TRBJ2-5, is as follows: EAGVTQFPSHSVIEKGQTVTLRCDPISGHDNLYWYRRVMGKEIKFLLHFVKESKQDESGMPNNRFLAERTGGTYSTLKVQPAELEDSGVYFCASSQGVAGRETQYFGPGTRLLVL.